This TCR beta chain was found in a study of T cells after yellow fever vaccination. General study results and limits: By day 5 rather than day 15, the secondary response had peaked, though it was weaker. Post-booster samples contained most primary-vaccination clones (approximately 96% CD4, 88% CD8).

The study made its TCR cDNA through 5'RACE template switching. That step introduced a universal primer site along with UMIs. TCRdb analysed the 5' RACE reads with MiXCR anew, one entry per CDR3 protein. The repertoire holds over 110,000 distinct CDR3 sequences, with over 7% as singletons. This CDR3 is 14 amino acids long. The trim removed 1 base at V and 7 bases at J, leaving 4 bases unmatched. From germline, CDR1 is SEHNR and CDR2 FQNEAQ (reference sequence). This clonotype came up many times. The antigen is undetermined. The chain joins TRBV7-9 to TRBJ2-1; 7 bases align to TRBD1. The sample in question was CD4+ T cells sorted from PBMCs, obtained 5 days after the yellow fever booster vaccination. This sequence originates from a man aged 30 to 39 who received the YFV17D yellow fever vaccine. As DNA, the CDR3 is TGTGCCAGCAGCTTAGGTTCAGGGGGTAATGAGCAGTTCTTC. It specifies CASSLGSGGNEQFF. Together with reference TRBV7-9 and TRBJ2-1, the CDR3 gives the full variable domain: DTGVSQNPRHKITKRGQNVTFRCDPISEHNRLYWYRQTLGQGPEFLTYFQNEAQLEKSRLLSDRFSAERPKGSFSTLEIQRTEQGDSAMYLCASSLGSGGNEQFFGPGTRLTVL.